This T cell receptor beta chain was captured by sequencing in a study of T cells in narcolepsy. For the study at large: Enrolled donors included narcolepsy type 1 or type 2 patients and healthy controls.

General study findings and limits: Autoreactive clonotypes reportedly recurred in blood of same and different patients, not controls. Same-patient CSF and blood CD4+ T cell clonotypes included HCRT-specific and TRIB2-specific autoreactive ones.

The CDR3 spans 15 residues. V was clipped by 2 bases and J by 5 bases, with 12 bases between them. Germline V gene sequence: CDR1 MNHEY, CDR2 SVGAGI. Assay: immunoSEQ multiplex PCR; the TCRdb copy retains only in-frame clones and omits some. The sample includes tens of thousands of clones, about 80% seen only once; the top ten take less than 5%. As regards this clone: The antigen is unknown.

The chain recombines TRBV6-5 with TRBJ2-2, with unresolved D. The specimen sequenced was memory (CD45RA-) CD4+ T cells from blood. This TCR was recovered from a human donor in good health. This CDR3 is CASSYGWAWTGELFF. The CDR3 bases are TGTGCCAGCAGTTACGGCTGGGCGTGGACCGGGGAGCTGTTTTTT.